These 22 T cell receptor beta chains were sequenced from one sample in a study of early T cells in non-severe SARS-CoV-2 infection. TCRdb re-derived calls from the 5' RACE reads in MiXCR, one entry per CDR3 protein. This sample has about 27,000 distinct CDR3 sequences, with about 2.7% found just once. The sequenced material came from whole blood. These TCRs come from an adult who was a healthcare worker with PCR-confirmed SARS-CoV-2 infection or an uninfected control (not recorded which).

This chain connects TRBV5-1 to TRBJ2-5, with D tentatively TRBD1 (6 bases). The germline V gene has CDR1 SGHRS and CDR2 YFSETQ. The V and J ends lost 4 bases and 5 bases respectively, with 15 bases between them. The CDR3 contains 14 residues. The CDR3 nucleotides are TGCGCCAGCAGCCAGGGGTTAGGGACCGAGACCCAGTACTTC. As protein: CASSQGLGTETQYF.

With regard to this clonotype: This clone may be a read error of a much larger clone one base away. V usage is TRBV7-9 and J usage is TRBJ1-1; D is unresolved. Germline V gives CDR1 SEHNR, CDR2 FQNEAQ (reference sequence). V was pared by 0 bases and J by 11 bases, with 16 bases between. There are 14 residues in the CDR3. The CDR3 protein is CASSLAMQDWNAFF. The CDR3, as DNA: TGTGCCAGCAGCTTAGCCATGCAGGATTGGAACGCTTTCTTT.

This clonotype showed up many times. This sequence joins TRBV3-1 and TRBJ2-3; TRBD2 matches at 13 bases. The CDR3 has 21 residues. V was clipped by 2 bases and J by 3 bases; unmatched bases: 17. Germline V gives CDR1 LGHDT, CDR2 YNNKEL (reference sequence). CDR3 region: CASSQTPMIRGLAGDTDTQYF. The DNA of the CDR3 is TGTGCCAGCAGCCAAACCCCAATGATTCGAGGACTAGCGGGGGATACAGATACGCAGTATTTT.

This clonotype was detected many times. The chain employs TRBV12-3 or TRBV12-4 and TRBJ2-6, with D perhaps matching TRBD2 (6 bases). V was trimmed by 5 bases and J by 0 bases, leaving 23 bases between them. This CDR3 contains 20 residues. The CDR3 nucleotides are TGTGCCAGCAGTAAAGAGCCGGGACTTCGGTCTCTCTCTGGGGCCAACGTCCTGACTTTC. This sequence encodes CASSKEPGLRSLSGANVLTF.

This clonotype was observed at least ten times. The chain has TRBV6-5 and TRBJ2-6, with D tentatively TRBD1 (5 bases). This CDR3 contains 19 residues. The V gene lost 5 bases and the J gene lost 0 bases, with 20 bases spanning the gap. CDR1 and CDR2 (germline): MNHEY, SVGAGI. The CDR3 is CASSHLGAAGSSGANVLTF. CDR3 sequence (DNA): TGTGCCAGCAGTCACTTAGGGGCAGCAGGTTCCTCTGGGGCCAACGTCCTGACTTTC.

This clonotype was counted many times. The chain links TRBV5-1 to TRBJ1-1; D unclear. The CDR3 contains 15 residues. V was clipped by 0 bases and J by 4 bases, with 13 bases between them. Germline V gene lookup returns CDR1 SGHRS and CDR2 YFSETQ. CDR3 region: CASSLGIVPLTEAFF. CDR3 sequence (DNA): TGCGCCAGCAGCTTGGGAATTGTACCACTCACTGAAGCTTTCTTT.

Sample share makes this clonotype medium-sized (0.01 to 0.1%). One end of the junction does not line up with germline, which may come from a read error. The CDR3 protein is CASSLELPGQGNQPQHF. The CDR3 DNA follows: TGTGCCAGTAGTTTAGAACTACCGGGACAGGGGAATCAGCCCCAGCATTTT. V usage is TRBV19 and J usage is TRBJ1-5; 10 bases are a match to TRBD1. This CDR3 contains 17 residues. Germline-derived CDR1 and CDR2 are LNHDA and SQIVND (reference sequence).

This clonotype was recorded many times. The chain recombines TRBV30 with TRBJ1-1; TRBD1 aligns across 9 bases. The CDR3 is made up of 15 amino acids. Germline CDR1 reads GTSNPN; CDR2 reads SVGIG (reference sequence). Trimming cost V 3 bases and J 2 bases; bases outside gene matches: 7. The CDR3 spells CAWRRRDRANTEAFF. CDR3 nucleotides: TGTGCCTGGAGACGCCGGGACAGGGCCAACACTGAAGCTTTCTTT.

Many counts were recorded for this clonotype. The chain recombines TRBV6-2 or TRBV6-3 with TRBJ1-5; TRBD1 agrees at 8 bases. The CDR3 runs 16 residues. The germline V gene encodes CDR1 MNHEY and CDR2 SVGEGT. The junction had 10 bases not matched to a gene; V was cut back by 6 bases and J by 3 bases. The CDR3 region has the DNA TGTGCCAGCAGCCCAATCGGACAGGGAGACAATCAGCCCCAGCATTTT. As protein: CASSPIGQGDNQPQHF.

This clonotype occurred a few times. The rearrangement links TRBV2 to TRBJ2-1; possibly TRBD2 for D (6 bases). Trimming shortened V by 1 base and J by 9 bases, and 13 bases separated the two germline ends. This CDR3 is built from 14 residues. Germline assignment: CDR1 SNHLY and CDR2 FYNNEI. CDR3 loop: CASSEGGWGVEQFF. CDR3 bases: TGTGCCAGCAGTGAAGGCGGATGGGGGGTTGAGCAGTTCTTC.

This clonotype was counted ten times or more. In DNA, the CDR3 is TGTGCCACCAGTGATGGGATTGGGACAGAGACCCAGTACTTC. This translates into CATSDGIGTETQYF. The rearrangement joins TRBV24-1 to TRBJ2-5; perhaps D is TRBD1 or TRBD2 (5 bases each). This CDR3 is 14 amino acids long. The germline V and J ends were trimmed by 3 bases and 4 bases, with 11 bases remaining between them. CDR1 is KGHDR and CDR2 is SFDVKD in the germline V gene.

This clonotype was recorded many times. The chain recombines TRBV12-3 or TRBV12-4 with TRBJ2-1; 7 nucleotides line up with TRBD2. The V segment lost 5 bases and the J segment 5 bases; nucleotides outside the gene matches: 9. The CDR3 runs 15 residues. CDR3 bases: TGTGCCAGCAGTCTCGAGCGGGGAAAACACAATGAGCAGTTCTTC. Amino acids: CASSLERGKHNEQFF.

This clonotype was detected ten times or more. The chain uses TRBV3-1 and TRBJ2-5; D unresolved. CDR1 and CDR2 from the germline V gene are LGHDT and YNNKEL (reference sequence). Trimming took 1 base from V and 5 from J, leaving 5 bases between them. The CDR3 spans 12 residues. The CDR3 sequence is CASSQVAETQYF. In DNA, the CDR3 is TGTGCCAGCAGCCAAGTGGCGGAGACCCAGTACTTC.

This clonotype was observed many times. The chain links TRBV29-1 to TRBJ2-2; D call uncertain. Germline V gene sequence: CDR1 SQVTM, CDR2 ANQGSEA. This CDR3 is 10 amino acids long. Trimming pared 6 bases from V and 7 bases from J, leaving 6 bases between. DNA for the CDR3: TGCAGCGTCCAAGACGGGGAGCTGTTTTTT. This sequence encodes CSVQDGELFF.

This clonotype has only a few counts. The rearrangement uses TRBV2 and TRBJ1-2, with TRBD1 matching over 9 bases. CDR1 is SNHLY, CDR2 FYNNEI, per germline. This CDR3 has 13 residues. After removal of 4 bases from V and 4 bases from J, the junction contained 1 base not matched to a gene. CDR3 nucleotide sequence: TGTGCCAGCAGTGGGACAGGGGCCTATGGCTACACCTTC. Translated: CASSGTGAYGYTF.

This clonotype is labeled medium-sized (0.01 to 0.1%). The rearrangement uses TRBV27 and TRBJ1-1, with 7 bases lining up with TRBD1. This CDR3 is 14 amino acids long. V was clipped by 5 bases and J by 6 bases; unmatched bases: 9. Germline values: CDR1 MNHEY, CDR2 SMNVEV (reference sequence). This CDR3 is CASSPIQGQPEAFF. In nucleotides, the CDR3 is TGTGCCAGCAGTCCGATACAGGGGCAGCCTGAAGCTTTCTTT.

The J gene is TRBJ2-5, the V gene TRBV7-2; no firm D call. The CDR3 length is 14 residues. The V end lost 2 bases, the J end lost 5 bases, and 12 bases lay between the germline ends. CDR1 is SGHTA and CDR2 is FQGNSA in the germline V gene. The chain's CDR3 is CASSLQSLWETQYF. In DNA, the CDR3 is TGTGCCAGCAGCTTACAAAGTTTATGGGAGACCCAGTACTTC. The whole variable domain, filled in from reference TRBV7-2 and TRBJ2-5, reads GAGVSQSPSNKVTEKGKDVELRCDPISGHTALYWYRQSLGQGLEFLIYFQGNSAPDKSGLPSDRFSAERTGGSVSTLTIQRTQQEDSAVYLCASSLQSLWETQYFGPGTRLLVL.

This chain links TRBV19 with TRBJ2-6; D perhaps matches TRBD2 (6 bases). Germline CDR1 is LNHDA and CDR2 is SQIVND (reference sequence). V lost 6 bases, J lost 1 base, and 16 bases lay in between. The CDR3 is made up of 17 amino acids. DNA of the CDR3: TGTGCCAGTAGACTCGGGGACTTTACTTCTGGGGCCAACGTCCTGACTTTC. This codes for CASRLGDFTSGANVLTF.

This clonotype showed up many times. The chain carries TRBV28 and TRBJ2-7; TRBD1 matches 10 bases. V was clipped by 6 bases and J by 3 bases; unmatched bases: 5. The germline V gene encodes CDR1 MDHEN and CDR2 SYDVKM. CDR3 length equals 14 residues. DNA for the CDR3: TGTGCCAGCAGCTCGGACAGGGGGATCTACGAGCAGTACGTC. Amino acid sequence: CASSSDRGIYEQYV.

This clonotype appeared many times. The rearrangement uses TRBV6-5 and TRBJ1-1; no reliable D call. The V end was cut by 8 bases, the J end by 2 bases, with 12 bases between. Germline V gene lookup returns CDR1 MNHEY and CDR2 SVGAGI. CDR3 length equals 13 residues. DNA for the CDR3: TGTGCCAGCCACGGACTAACAAACACTGAAGCTTTCTTT. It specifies CASHGLTNTEAFF.

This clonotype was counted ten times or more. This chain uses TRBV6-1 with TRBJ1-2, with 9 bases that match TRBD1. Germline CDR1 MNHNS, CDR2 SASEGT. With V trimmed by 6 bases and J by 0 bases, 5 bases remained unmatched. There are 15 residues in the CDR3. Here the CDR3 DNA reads TGTGCCAGCAGGGACAGGGGAGGGTCTAACTATGGCTACACCTTC. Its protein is CASRDRGGSNYGYTF.

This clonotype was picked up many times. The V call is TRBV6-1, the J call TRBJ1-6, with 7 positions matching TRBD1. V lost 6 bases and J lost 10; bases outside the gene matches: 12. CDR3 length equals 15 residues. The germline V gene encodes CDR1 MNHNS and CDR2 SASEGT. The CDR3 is CASRPEQGVLSPLHF. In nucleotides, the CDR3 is TGTGCCAGCAGACCGGAGCAGGGGGTCCTATCACCCCTCCACTTT.